This T cell receptor beta chain comes out of a study of OX40 agonist ivuxolimab in advanced cancers. Across the whole study: The study gave patients intravenous ivuxolimab at 0.01 to 10 mg/kg every 2 weeks. Head and neck, renal cell, melanoma or hepatocellular carcinoma were the cancers that dose-escalation patients had. Regarding the study as a whole: At doses 0.1 to 3.0 mg/kg, CD4+ and CD8+ clones expanded. The study found that CD8+ T cells averaged more expanded clones than CD4+.

The table came from immunoSEQ multiplex PCR; TCRdb's copy has only in-frame clones and leaves some out. The profile shows 45,000 to 65,000 clones, around 87% of them singletons. For this clone: Its target is unknown.

The CDR3 spans 16 residues. The trim removed 6 bases at V and 0 bases at J, leaving 10 bases unmatched. Per the germline V gene, CDR1 is MNHEY and CDR2 is SMNVEV (reference sequence). Source: CD4+ or CD8+ T cells sorted from blood, taken in a trial of the OX40 agonist ivuxolimab. This TCR was recovered from an adult with an advanced solid tumor such as melanoma, head and neck, liver or kidney cancer. The gene calls are TRBV27 and TRBJ2-7; 8 nucleotides agree with TRBD2. CDR3 amino acids: CASSPTGGLPSYEQYF. The CDR3 nucleotides are TGTGCCAGCAGCCCAACGGGGGGGCTACCCTCCTACGAGCAGTACTTC.